Following are 8 T cell receptor beta chains from one sample sequenced in a study of sequential checkpoint blockade in melanoma. Treatment defined: randomized to nivolumab then ipilimumab (arm A) or the reverse (arm B). TCRdb keeps only in-frame clones here, not all; method: immunoSEQ multiplex PCR. Among approximately 920 clones listed, roughly a fifth were seen once. This specimen was tumor tissue (inferred from file names), taken from a patient given nivolumab and ipilimumab in sequence. These receptors were obtained from a human donor with melanoma.

This clone appeared a few times. The genes are TRBV9 and TRBJ2-2, with 9 bases lining up with TRBD1. The J segment lost 9 bases and the V segment lost 2 bases, leaving 5 bases of the junction unmatched. Germline-derived CDR1 and CDR2 are SGDLS and YYNGEE. CDR3 length: 14 amino acids. CDR3 residues: CASSVGQGLRELFF. DNA for the CDR3: TGTGCCAGCAGCGTCGGACAGGGGTTAAGGGAGCTGTTTTTT.

J is TRBJ1-5 and V is TRBV9, with a tentative D call TRBD1 (5 bases). Germline values: CDR1 SGDLS, CDR2 YYNGEE. The CDR3 runs to 18 residues. V was shortened by 0 bases and J by 5 bases, with 21 bases between the two germline ends. DNA for the CDR3: TGTGCCAGCAGCGTAGGGCCCTCCCCCGGGGCAAAATATCAGCCCCAGCATTTT. It encodes CASSVGPSPGAKYQPQHF.

This chain uses TRBV28 with TRBJ1-2, with a weak D call TRBD1 (6 bases). The CDR3 extends over 15 amino acids. Germline V gene sequence: CDR1 MDHEN, CDR2 SYDVKM. V lost 7 bases, J lost 4 bases, and 19 bases lay in between. Written as DNA, the CDR3 is TGTGCCAGCACCCCAGGCCCAACAGGGTCCTATGGCTACACCTTC. It encodes CASTPGPTGSYGYTF.

In its sample, this clone ranks as medium-sized. The chain carries TRBV4-1 and TRBJ1-4, with D tentatively TRBD1 (5 bases). The CDR3 spans 14 residues. Trimming took 0 bases from V and 10 from J, leaving 12 bases between them. Germline values: CDR1 MGHRA, CDR2 YSYEKL. CDR3 sequence reads: CASSQEAQGAKLFF. CDR3 sequence (DNA): TGCGCCAGCAGCCAAGAGGCCCAGGGCGCAAAACTGTTTTTT.

This clone has ten or more counts. The chain recombines TRBV4-1 with TRBJ2-5; TRBD2 might be the D (5 bases). CDR1 and CDR2 from the germline V gene are MGHRA and YSYEKL. V was trimmed by 0 bases and J by 5 bases, leaving 13 bases between them. This CDR3 is 15 amino acids long. The CDR3 loop reads CASSQDFGSWETQYF. For the CDR3, the DNA is TGCGCCAGCAGCCAAGATTTTGGGAGTTGGGAGACCCAGTACTTC.

This chain uses TRBV23-1 with TRBJ2-5; 10 positions match TRBD1. TRBV23-1 is an open reading frame, and its role is uncertain. The CDR3 totals 18 residues. Germline trimming cut 5 bases from V and 4 bases from J; bases unmatched to any gene: 16. The CDR3 here is CASSSRIAGGQGVETQYF. CDR3 DNA sequence: TGCGCCAGCAGTAGTAGGATTGCTGGAGGACAGGGGGTAGAGACCCAGTACTTC.

V and J are TRBV30 and TRBJ2-3; 8 nucleotides agree with TRBD1. The CDR3 covers 16 residues. With V trimmed by 3 bases and J by 7 bases, 15 bases remained unmatched. In germline, CDR1 is GTSNPN, CDR2 SVGIG (reference sequence). Here the CDR3 DNA reads TGTGCCTGGAGCGGGGAGGTGGACAGGGAACCTAATACGCAGTATTTT. Protein sequence: CAWSGEVDREPNTQYF.

The V gene is TRBV9, the J gene TRBJ1-1, with D uncertain. Trimming removed 4 bases at V and 1 base at J, with 11 bases between. This CDR3 spans 14 amino acids. Per germline, CDR1 SGDLS and CDR2 YYNGEE. Here the CDR3 DNA reads TGTGCCAGCAGCTCCCAGACCACGAACACTGAAGCTTTCTTT. Translating it yields CASSSQTTNTEAFF.